This T cell receptor (beta chain) was observed in a study of blood T cell repertoires in COVID-19. Germline CDR1 SGHRS, CDR2 YFSETQ. With 4 bases removed from V and 2 bases from J, the gap between germline ends came to 13 bases. The CDR3 runs to 14 residues. Clones were sequenced by immunoSEQ multiplex PCR, and TCRdb holds only the in-frame ones, with some missing. The data contain about 400,000 clones, roughly 84% of them singletons. Input material: PBMCs or T cells enriched from blood (not recorded which). The chain combines TRBV5-1 with TRBJ2-7; no reliable D call. This TCR came from a woman younger than 45 who had recovered from COVID-19. CDR3 loop: CASSPGRQAYEQYF. The CDR3 DNA is TGCGCCAGCAGCCCTGGTCGGCAGGCCTACGAGCAGTACTTC.